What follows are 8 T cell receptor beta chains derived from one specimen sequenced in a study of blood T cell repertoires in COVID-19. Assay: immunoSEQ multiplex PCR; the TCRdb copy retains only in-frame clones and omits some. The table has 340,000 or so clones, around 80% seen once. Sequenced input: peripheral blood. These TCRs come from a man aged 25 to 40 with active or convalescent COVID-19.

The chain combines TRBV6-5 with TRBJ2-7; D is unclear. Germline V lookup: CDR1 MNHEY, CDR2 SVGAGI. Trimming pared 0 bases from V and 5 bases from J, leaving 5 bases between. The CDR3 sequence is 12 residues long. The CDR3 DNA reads TGTGCCAGCAGTTACTCGCAGAACGAGCAGTACTTC. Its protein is CASSYSQNEQYF.

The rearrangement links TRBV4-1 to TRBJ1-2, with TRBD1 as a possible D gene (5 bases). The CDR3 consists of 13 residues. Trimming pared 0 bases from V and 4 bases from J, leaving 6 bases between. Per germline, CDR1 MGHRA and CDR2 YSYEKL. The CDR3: CASSQETVYGYTF. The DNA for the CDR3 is TGCGCCAGCAGCCAAGAGACAGTCTATGGCTACACCTTC.

CDR3 region: CASSQSGQGLYGYTF. The CDR3 DNA sequence: TGCGCCAGCAGCCAATCAGGACAGGGACTCTATGGCTACACCTTC. The genes are TRBV4-3 and TRBJ1-2, with TRBD1 identical over 8 bases. Per germline, CDR1 LGHNA and CDR2 YSLEER. The CDR3 spans 15 residues. With 2 bases clipped from V and 4 bases from J, the junction kept 6 bases outside the gene matches.

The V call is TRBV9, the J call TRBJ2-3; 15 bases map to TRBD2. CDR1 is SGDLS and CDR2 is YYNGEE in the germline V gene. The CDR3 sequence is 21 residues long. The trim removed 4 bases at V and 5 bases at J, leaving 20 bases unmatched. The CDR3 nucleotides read TGTGCCAGCAGCTCCCGGGTGGGAGGACTAGCGGGAGGGCCTGCGTTAGATACGCAGTATTTT. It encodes CASSSRVGGLAGGPALDTQYF.

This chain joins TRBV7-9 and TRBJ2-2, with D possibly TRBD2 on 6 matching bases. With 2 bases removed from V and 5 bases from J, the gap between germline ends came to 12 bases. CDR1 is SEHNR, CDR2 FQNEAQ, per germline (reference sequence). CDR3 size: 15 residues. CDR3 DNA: TGTGCCAGCAGCTTACCAACTAGCAGGACCGGGGAGCTGTTTTTT. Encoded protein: CASSLPTSRTGELFF.

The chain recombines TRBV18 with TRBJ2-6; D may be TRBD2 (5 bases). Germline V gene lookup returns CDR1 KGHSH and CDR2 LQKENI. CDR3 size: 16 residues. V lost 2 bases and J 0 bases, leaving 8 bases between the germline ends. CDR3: CASSPKRYSGANVLTF. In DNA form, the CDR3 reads TGTGCCAGCTCACCAAAGCGGTACTCTGGGGCCAACGTCCTGACTTTC.

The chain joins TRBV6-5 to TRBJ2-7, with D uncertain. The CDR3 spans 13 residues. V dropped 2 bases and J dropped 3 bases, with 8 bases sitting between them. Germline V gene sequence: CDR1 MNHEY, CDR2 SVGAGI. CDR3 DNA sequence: TGTGCCAGCAGTTACGAGGCAGACTACGAGCAGTACTTC. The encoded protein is CASSYEADYEQYF.

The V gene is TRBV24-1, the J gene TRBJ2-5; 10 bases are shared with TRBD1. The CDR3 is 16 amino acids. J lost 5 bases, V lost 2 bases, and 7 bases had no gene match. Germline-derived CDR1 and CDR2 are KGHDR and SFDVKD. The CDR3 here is CATSDSAGTGVETQYF. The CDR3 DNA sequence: TGTGCCACCAGTGATTCCGCCGGGACAGGGGTGGAGACCCAGTACTTC.